What follows are 9 T cell receptor beta chains derived from one specimen sequenced in a study of immune cell composition in non-small cell lung cancer. Clones were read by immunoSEQ multiplex PCR, and TCRdb kept only the in-frame ones, dropping some. The sample consists of 900 to 1,100 clones, approximately 85% of them appearing once. The sequenced sample was lung tumor tissue. The receptor set was obtained from a human donor with non-small cell lung cancer.

A single count supports this clone. V gene TRBV14 combines with J gene TRBJ1-1; D gene unclear. V dropped 0 bases and J dropped 0 bases, with 8 bases sitting between them. Germline lookup yields CDR1 SGHDN and CDR2 FVKESK. The CDR3 is made up of 15 amino acids. CDR3 amino acids: CASSQDMTLNTEAFF. The CDR3 DNA reads TGTGCCAGCAGCCAAGATATGACATTGAACACTGAAGCTTTCTTT.

The count of this clone is one. The rearrangement joins TRBV6-5 to TRBJ1-1, with 12 bases that match TRBD1. The trim removed 5 bases at V and 6 bases at J, leaving 4 bases unmatched. The CDR3 is made up of 14 amino acids. CDR1 and CDR2 (germline): MNHEY, SVGAGI. The CDR3 sequence: CASSEGQGAAEAFF. The DNA for the CDR3 is TGTGCCAGCAGTGAGGGACAGGGGGCTGCTGAAGCTTTCTTT.

There are a few counts of this clone. The chain employs TRBV4-1 and TRBJ2-7; no reliable D call. The CDR3 covers 14 residues. Trimming left V 0 bases short and J 3 bases short, with 9 bases between. Germline V gives CDR1 MGHRA, CDR2 YSYEKL. CDR3 nucleotides: TGCGCCAGCAGCCAAGATCGAGGCGGCTACGAGCAGTACTTC. Its protein product is CASSQDRGGYEQYF.

This clone appeared a single time. V usage is TRBV2 and J usage is TRBJ2-7; D may be TRBD1 (5 bases). The V gene's germline CDR1 is SNHLY and CDR2 FYNNEI. With 6 bases removed from V and 3 bases from J, the gap between germline ends came to 18 bases. The CDR3 consists of 15 residues. CDR3 nucleotide sequence: TGTGCCAGCAGCTTGGGTCAGGGTACACACTACGAGCAGTACTTC. It encodes CASSLGQGTHYEQYF.

This clone showed up just a few times. V is TRBV9 and J is TRBJ2-1, with TRBD2 matching over 12 bases. CDR1 and CDR2 (germline): SGDLS, YYNGEE. V shed 6 bases, J shed 10 bases, and the junction held 14 bases outside the gene matches. The CDR3 loop spans 16 amino acids. The CDR3 DNA follows: TGTGCCAGCAACGAGACTAGCGGGGGCTATTCGGGGGAGCAGTTCTTC. Translated: CASNETSGGYSGEQFF.

This clone appeared a few times. The rearrangement links TRBV19 to TRBJ2-3; D is ambiguous. Between the trimmed V and J ends, which lost 4 bases and 4 bases, there was a span of 12 bases. CDR3 size: 14 residues. Germline V gene data show CDR1 as LNHDA and CDR2 as SQIVND (reference sequence). Here the CDR3 reads CASSRKIGADTQYF. The DNA of the CDR3 is TGTGCCAGTAGTAGAAAAATCGGAGCAGATACGCAGTATTTT.

The chain employs TRBV12-5 and TRBJ2-6, with D possibly being TRBD1 (5 bases). There are 18 residues in the CDR3. The V end was cut by 5 bases, the J end by 5 bases, with 22 bases between. Germline CDR1 and CDR2: LGHNT and FRNRAP. The CDR3 reads CASGRYPAGQSRANVLTF. The DNA of the CDR3 is TGTGCTAGTGGTCGCTATCCTGCAGGACAAAGTCGGGCCAACGTCCTGACTTTC. Full variable domain (outside the CDR3, taken from reference TRBV12-5 and TRBJ2-6): DARVTQTPRHKVTEMGQEVTMRCQPILGHNTVFWYRQTMMQGLELLAYFRNRAPLDDSGMPKDRFSAEMPDATLATLKIQPSEPRDSAVYFCASGRYPAGQSRANVLTFGAGSRLTVL.

The V and J genes are TRBV2 and TRBJ1-4; 10 nucleotides match TRBD1. The CDR3 covers 13 residues. V lost 6 bases to trimming and J lost 7 bases; unmatched junction nucleotides: 2. Germline CDR1 is SNHLY and CDR2 is FYNNEI. This CDR3 is CASRGTGVEKLFF. The CDR3 DNA reads TGTGCCAGCAGGGGGACAGGGGTTGAAAAACTGTTTTTT.

V is TRBV7-3 and J is TRBJ2-1; 9 bases map to TRBD2. The length of the CDR3 is 17 residues. The V gene end was trimmed by 2 bases and the J gene end by 2 bases; junction bases not matched to a gene: 7. Looked up from germline, CDR1 is SGHTA and CDR2 is FQGTGA. This CDR3 is CASSLGAGGPPYNEQFF. The CDR3 DNA reads as TGTGCCAGCAGCTTAGGGGCGGGGGGGCCCCCCTACAATGAGCAGTTCTTC. Drawing the rest from reference TRBV7-3 and TRBJ2-1, the complete variable domain is GAGVSQTPSNKVTEKGKYVELRCDPISGHTALYWYRQSLGQGPEFLIYFQGTGAADDSGLPNDRFFAVRPEGSVSTLKIQRTERGDSAVYLCASSLGAGGPPYNEQFFGPGTRLTVL.